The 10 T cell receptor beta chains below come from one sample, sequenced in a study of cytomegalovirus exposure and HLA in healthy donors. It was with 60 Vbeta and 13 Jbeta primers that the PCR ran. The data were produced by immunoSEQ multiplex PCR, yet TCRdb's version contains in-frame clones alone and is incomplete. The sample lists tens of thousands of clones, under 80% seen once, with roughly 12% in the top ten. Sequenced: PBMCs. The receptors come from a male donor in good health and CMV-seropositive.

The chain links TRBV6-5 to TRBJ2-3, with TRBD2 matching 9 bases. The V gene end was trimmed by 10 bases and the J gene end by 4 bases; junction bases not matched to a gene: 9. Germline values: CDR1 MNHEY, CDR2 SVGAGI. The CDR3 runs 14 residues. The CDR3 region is CATGRAGGSDTQYF. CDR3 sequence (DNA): TGTGCCACCGGACGGGCGGGGGGGTCAGATACGCAGTATTTT.

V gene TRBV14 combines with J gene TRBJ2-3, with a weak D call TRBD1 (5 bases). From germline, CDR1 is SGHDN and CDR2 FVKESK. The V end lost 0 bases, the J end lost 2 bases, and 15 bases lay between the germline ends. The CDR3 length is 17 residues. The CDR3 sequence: CASSQDRAAPTTDTQYF. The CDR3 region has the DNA TGTGCCAGCAGCCAAGACAGGGCGGCGCCCACCACAGATACGCAGTATTTT.

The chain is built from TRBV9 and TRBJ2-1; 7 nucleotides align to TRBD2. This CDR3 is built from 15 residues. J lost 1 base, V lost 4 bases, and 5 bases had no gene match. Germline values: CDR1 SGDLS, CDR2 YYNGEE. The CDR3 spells CASSPRDYSYNEQFF. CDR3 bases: TGTGCCAGCAGCCCCCGGGACTATTCCTACAATGAGCAGTTCTTC.

Written as DNA, the CDR3 is TGTGCCAGCAGCTTGGCCGGGACTAGTCGGGAGTACTTC. This codes for CASSLAGTSREYF. The V call is TRBV5-4, the J call TRBJ2-7; the match to TRBD2 covers 8 bases. Trimming cost V 0 bases and J 11 bases; bases outside gene matches: 7. Germline loops: CDR1 SGHNT, CDR2 YYREEE (reference sequence). CDR3 length equals 13 residues.

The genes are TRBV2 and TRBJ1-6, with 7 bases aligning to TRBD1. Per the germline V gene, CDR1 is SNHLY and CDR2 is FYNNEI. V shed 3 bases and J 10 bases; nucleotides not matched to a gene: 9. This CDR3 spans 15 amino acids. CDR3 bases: TGTGCCAGCAGTGACGTACAGGGGCAACGATCACCCCTCCACTTT. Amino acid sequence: CASSDVQGQRSPLHF.

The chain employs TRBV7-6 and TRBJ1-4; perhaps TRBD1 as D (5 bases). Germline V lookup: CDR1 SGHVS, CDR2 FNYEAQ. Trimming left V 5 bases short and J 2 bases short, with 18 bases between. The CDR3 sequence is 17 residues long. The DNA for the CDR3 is TGTGCCAGCAGCCCATACGGGGGGGAGCTCACTAATGAAAAACTGTTTTTT. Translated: CASSPYGGELTNEKLFF.

The CDR3 DNA is TGTGCCAGCAGCCTCCCACTAGCGGGAAACATTCAGTACTTC. Amino acids: CASSLPLAGNIQYF. The chain joins TRBV7-2 to TRBJ2-4, with TRBD2 matching 9 bases. Germline CDR1 SGHTA, CDR2 FQGNSA. After removal of 5 bases from V and 6 bases from J, the junction contained 5 bases not matched to a gene. The CDR3 consists of 14 residues.

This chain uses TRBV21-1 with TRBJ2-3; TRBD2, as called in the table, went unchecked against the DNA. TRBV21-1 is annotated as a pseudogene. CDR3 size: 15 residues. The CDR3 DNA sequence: TGTGCCAGCAGCAAGGAGGGGGGGTATCCAGATACGCAGTATTTT. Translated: CASSKEGGYPDTQYF.

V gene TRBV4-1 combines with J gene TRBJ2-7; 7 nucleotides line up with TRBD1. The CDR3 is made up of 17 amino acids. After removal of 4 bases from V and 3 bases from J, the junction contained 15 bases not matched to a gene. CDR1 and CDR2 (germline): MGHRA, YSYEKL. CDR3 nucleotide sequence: TGCGCCAGCAGCCTGGGACAGCCGGCCGGGAACCTCTACGAGCAGTACTTC. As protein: CASSLGQPAGNLYEQYF.

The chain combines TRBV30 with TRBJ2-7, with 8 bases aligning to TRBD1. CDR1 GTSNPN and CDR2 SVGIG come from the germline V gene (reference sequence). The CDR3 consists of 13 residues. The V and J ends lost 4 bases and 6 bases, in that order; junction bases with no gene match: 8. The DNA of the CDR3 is TGTGCCTGGATTATATCAGGGGGCGCCGAGCAGTACTTC. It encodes CAWIISGGAEQYF. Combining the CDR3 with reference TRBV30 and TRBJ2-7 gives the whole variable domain SQTIHQWPATLVQPVGSPLSLECTVEGTSNPNLYWYRQAAGRGLQLLFYSVGIGQISSEVPQNLSASRPQDRQFILSSKKLLLSDSGFYLCAWIISGGAEQYFGPGTRLTVT.